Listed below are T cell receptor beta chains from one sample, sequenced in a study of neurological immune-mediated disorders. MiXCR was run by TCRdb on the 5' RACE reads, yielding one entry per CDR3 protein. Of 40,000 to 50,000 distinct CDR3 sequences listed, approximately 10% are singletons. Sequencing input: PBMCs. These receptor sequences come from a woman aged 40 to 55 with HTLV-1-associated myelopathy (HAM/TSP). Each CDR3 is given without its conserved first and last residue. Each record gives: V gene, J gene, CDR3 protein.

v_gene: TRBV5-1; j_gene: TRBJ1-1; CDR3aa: ASRTFRANTEAF
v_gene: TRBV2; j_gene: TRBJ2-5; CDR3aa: ASSELPAGGRETQY
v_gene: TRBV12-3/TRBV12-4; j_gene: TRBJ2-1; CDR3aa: ASSLGGGGYNEQF
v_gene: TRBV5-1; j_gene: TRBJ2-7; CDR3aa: ASSFDRGTDEQY
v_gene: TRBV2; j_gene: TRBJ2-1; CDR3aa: ASSGDSYNEQF
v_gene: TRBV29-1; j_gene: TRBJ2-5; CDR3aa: SVGSSGGQETQY
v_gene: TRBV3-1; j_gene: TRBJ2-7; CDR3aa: ASSQDADRGREQY
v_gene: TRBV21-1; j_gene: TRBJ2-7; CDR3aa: ASSKLAGSNEQY
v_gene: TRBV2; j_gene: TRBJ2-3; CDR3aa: ASSEGSPASTDTQY
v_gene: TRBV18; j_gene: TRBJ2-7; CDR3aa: ASSPDREEQY
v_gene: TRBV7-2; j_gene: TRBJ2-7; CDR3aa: ASSLVGGGTYEQY
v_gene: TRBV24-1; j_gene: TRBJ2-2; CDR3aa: ATKGTRGDTGELF
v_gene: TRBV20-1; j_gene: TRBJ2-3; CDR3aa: SARLAGADTQY
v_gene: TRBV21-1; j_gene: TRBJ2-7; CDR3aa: ASSKRDWDRSSYEQY
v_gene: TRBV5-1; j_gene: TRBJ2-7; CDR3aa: ASSAGGSYEQY
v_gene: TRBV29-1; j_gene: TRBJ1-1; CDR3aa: SVEGRGRTEAF
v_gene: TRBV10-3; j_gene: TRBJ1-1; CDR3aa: AIKPHGVSIDTEAF
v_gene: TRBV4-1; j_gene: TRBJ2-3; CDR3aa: ASSQRQGGTDTQY
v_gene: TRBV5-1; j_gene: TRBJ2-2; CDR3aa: ASSFKTGGFTGELF
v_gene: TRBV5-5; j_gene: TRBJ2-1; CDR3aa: ASSPHPGLAGDNEQF
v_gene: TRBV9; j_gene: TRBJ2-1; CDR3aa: ASSVLAGGPLNEQF
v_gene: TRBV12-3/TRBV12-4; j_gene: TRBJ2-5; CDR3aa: ASSPYREGETQY
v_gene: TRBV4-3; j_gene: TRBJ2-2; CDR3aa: ASSQRPQGEVGTGELF
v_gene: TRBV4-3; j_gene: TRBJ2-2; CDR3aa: ASSQPSGGATGELF
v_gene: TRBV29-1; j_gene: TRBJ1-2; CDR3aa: SVEARGLDGYT
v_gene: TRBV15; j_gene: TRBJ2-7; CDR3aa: ATSRYPLSGTYEQY
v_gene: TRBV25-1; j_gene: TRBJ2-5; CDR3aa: ASSEWNPKY
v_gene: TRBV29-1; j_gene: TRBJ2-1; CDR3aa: SVARDRANNEQF
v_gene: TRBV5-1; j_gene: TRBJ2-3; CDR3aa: ASSTSTGTQY
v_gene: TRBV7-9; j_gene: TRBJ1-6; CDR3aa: ASIRTGGSPLH
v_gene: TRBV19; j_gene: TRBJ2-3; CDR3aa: ASSMRAPDTQY
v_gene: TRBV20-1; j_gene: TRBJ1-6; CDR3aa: SANDRQALH
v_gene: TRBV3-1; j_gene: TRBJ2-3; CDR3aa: ASSPPGLGTDTQY
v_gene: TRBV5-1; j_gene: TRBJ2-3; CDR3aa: ASSSPSGTDTQY
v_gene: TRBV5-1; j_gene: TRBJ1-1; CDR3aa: ASRLEGGTSEAF
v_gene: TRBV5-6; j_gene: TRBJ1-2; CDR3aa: ASSLGGRINYGYT
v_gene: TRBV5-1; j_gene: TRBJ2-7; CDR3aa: ANSGTDIRETQYSYEQY
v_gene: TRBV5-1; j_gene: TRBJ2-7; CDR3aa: ASSFERDEQY
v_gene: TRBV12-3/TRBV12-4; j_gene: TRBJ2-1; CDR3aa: ASSRQTGESYNEQF
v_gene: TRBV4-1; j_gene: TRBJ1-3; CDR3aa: ASSRRREGRGNTIY
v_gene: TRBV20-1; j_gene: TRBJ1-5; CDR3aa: SASLRQFNQPQH
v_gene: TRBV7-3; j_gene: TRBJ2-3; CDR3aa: ASSPTGGLQY
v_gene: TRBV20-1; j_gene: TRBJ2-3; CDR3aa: SYFPGRTDTQY
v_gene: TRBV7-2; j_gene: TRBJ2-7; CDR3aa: ASSPLVGAYEQY
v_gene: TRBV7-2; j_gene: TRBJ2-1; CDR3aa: ASSPSGGPYEQF
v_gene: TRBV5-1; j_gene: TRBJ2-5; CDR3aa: ASSLASLGGETQY